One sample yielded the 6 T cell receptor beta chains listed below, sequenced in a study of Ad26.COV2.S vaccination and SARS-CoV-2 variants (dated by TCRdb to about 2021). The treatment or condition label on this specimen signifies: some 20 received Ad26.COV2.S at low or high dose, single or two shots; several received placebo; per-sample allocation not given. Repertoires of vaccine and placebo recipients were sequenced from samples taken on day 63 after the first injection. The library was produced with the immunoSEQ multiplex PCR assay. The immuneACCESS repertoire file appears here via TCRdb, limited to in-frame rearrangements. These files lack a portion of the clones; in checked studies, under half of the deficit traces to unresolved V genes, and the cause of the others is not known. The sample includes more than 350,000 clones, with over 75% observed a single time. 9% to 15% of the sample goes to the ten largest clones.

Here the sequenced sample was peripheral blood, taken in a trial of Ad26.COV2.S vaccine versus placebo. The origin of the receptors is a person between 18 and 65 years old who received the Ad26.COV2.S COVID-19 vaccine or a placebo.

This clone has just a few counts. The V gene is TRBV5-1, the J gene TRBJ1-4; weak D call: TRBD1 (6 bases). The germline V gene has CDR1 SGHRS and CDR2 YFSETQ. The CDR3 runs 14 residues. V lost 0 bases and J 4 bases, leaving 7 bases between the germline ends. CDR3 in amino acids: CASSLGTDNEKLFF. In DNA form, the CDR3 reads TGCGCCAGCAGCTTGGGGACAGATAATGAAAAACTGTTTTTT.

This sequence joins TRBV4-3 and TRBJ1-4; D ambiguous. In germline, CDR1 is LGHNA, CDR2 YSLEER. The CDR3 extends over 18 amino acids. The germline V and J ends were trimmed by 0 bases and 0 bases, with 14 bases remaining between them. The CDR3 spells CASSQEGISDATNEKLFF. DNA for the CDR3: TGCGCCAGCAGCCAAGAAGGGATCAGTGATGCAACTAATGAAAAACTGTTTTTT.

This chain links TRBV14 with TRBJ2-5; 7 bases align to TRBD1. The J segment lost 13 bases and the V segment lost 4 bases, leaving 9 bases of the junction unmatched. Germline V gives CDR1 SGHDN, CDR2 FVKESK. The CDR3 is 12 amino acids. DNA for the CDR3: TGTGCCAGCAGCCTAACACGGGACAGATTGTACTTC. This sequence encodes CASSLTRDRLYF. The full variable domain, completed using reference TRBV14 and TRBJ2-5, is EAGVTQFPSHSVIEKGQTVTLRCDPISGHDNLYWYRRVMGKEIKFLLHFVKESKQDESGMPNNRFLAERTGGTYSTLKVQPAELEDSGVYFCASSLTRDRLYFGPGTRLLVL.

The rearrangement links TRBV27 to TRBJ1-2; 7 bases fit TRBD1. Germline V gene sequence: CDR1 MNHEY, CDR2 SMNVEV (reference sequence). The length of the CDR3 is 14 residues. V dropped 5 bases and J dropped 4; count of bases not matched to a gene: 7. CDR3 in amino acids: CASSTTDRSYGYTF. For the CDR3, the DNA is TGTGCCAGCAGTACTACGGACAGGAGCTATGGCTACACCTTC.

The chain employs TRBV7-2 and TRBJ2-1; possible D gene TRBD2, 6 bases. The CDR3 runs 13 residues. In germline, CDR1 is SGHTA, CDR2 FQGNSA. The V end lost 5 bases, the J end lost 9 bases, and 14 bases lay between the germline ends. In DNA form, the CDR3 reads TGTGCCAGCAGCATTGTGGGGGAGGTTGAGCAGTTCTTC. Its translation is CASSIVGEVEQFF.

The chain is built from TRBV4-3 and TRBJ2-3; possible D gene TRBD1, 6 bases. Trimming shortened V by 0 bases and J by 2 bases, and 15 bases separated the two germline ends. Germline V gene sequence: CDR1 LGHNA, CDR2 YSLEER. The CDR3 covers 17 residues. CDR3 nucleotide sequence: TGCGCCAGCAGCCAAGATTTTTCGGGACATAACACAGATACGCAGTATTTT. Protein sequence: CASSQDFSGHNTDTQYF.